The 31 T cell receptor beta chains below were found in one sample sequenced in a study of graft-versus-host responses after intestinal transplantation. These receptors have no identified antigens. The table came from immunoSEQ multiplex PCR; TCRdb's copy has only in-frame clones and leaves some out. This table holds fewer than 120,000 clones, approximately 92% found once. This specimen consisted of unstimulated CD8+ T cells sorted from spleen or lymph node cells, obtained before intestinal transplant. The receptors stem from a human donor who received an intestinal transplant.

This clone has more than one count but fewer than ten. V usage is TRBV7-2 and J usage is TRBJ1-2; the D gene is possibly TRBD1 (5 bases). Trimming took off 5 bases at V and 2 bases at J, with 12 bases between the two ends. The CDR3 totals 14 residues. From germline, CDR1 is SGHTA and CDR2 FQGNSA. The CDR3 bases are TGTGCCAGCAGCGTTCCGGGACTCAACTATGGCTACACCTTC. As protein: CASSVPGLNYGYTF.

The chain combines TRBV7-8 with TRBJ2-7, with D perhaps TRBD2 (5 bases). Germline CDR1 is SGHVS and CDR2 is FQNEAQ. V was shortened by 2 bases and J by 2 bases, with 13 bases between the two germline ends. The CDR3 runs to 15 residues. CDR3 sequence: CASSLSTGSAYEQYF. DNA of the CDR3: TGTGCCAGCAGCTTATCGACGGGGTCCGCCTACGAGCAGTACTTC.

The J gene is TRBJ1-4, the V gene TRBV4-1; D gene uncertain. Germline V gene data show CDR1 as MGHRA and CDR2 as YSYEKL. The CDR3 sequence is 14 residues long. The V end lost 6 bases, the J end lost 8 bases, and 16 bases lay between the germline ends. CDR3 sequence: CASSHRTFFEKLFF. CDR3 nucleotide sequence: TGCGCCAGCAGTCACCGGACGTTTTTCGAAAAACTGTTTTTT.

This CDR3 reads CSVITGEHTDTQYF. The DNA for the CDR3 is TGCAGCGTGATAACAGGGGAACACACAGATACGCAGTATTTT. The chain links TRBV29-1 to TRBJ2-3; TRBD1 matches 7 bases. CDR1 SQVTM and CDR2 ANQGSEA come from the germline V gene. This CDR3 is 14 amino acids long. The V segment lost 6 bases and the J segment 2 bases; nucleotides outside the gene matches: 8.

This sequence joins TRBV13 and TRBJ1-3, with 7 bases fitting TRBD1. Germline lookup yields CDR1 PRHDT and CDR2 FYEKMQ (reference sequence). The J segment lost 0 bases and the V segment lost 5 bases, leaving 19 bases of the junction unmatched. The CDR3 runs 20 residues. Here the CDR3 reads CASSTSTYILGQSSGNTIYF. The CDR3 coding sequence is TGTGCCAGCAGCACGAGCACCTATATACTGGGACAGTCCTCTGGAAACACCATATATTTT.

The V and J genes are TRBV27 and TRBJ1-2, with TRBD1 identical over 10 bases. There are 20 residues in the CDR3. The V gene's germline CDR1 is MNHEY and CDR2 SMNVEV (reference sequence). V dropped 6 bases and J dropped 3; count of bases not matched to a gene: 22. The CDR3: CASSWVLPEGQGFKDYGYTF. In DNA form, the CDR3 reads TGTGCCAGCAGCTGGGTTTTACCGGAGGGACAGGGGTTTAAAGACTATGGCTACACCTTC.

The CDR3 loop is CASSLGGTYYEQYF. The CDR3 coding sequence is TGTGCCAGCAGTTTAGGCGGGACTTACTACGAGCAGTACTTC. The gene calls are TRBV27 and TRBJ2-7, with D maybe TRBD2 (6 bases). The CDR3 is made up of 14 amino acids. From germline, CDR1 is MNHEY and CDR2 SMNVEV (reference sequence). V was pared by 2 bases and J by 3 bases, with 11 bases between.

For this clone: The same CDR3 arises from other DNA sequences in this sample as well. This rearrangement joins TRBV9 to TRBJ2-7, with 9 bases matching TRBD1. Germline V gene data show CDR1 as SGDLS and CDR2 as YYNGEE. The CDR3 spans 14 residues. V lost 5 bases and J lost 3; bases outside the gene matches: 6. CDR3 in amino acids: CASSAGTGLYEQYF. As DNA, the CDR3 is TGTGCCAGCAGTGCCGGGACAGGGCTCTACGAGCAGTACTTC. The full variable domain, completed using reference TRBV9 and TRBJ2-7, is DSGVTQTPKHLITATGQRVTLRCSPRSGDLSVYWYQQSLDQGLQFLIQYYNGEERAKGNILERFSAQQFPDLHSELNLSSLELGDSALYFCASSAGTGLYEQYFGPGTRLTVT.

The chain employs TRBV7-9 and TRBJ2-1; D call uncertain. V was shortened by 4 bases and J by 10 bases, with 11 bases between the two germline ends. The CDR3 contains 12 residues. Germline CDR1 reads SEHNR; CDR2 reads FQNEAQ (reference sequence). The DNA for the CDR3 is TGTGCCAGCAGCTCTACGGCATGGGAGCAGTTCTTC. Encoded protein: CASSSTAWEQFF.

This clone was observed once. The rearrangement joins TRBV5-8 to TRBJ2-7; possible D gene TRBD2, 6 bases. In germline, CDR1 is SGHTS, CDR2 YDEGEE. V gave up 4 bases and J gave up 4 bases, with 15 bases separating them. The CDR3 consists of 14 residues. The CDR3 region has the DNA TGTGCCAGCAGCGATAGCGGCCCCGCTTACGAGCAGTACTTC. Its protein product is CASSDSGPAYEQYF.

V is TRBV28 and J is TRBJ2-7; 9 bases line up with TRBD2. The germline gives CDR1 MDHEN, CDR2 SYDVKM. Germline trimming cut 1 base from V and 2 bases from J; bases unmatched to any gene: 12. The CDR3 covers 18 residues. CDR3 DNA sequence: TGTGCCAGCAGTTTATCACTAGCGGGTTCCTCCCCGACCTACGAGCAGTACTTC. Its protein product is CASSLSLAGSSPTYEQYF.

The V call is TRBV25-1, the J call TRBJ1-1; D gene uncertain. The CDR3 spans 13 residues. V lost 4 bases and J lost 0, with 6 bases in between. Germline loops: CDR1 MGHDK, CDR2 SYGVNS. This CDR3 reads CASSGSLNTEAFF. CDR3 DNA sequence: TGTGCCAGCAGTGGGTCATTGAACACTGAAGCTTTCTTT.

This sequence joins TRBV13 and TRBJ2-7; TRBD1 aligns across 9 bases. The CDR3 is made up of 14 amino acids. CDR1 is PRHDT and CDR2 is FYEKMQ in the germline V gene (reference sequence). The V segment lost 4 bases and the J segment 5 bases; nucleotides outside the gene matches: 6. The CDR3 loop is CASSSGTGQHEQYF. The DNA of the CDR3 is TGTGCCAGCAGCTCTGGGACAGGGCAGCACGAGCAGTACTTC.

This chain uses TRBV19 with TRBJ1-4, with D uncertain. With 3 bases removed from V and 7 bases from J, the gap between germline ends came to 15 bases. The CDR3 has 15 amino acids. Germline-derived CDR1 and CDR2 are LNHDA and SQIVND (reference sequence). The CDR3 region is CASSIWAIGSEKLFF. DNA for the CDR3: TGTGCCAGTAGTATCTGGGCGATAGGAAGTGAAAAACTGTTTTTT.

The J gene is TRBJ2-5, the V gene TRBV7-2, with D possibly being TRBD2 (6 bases). Trimming took 5 bases from V and 4 from J, leaving 14 bases between them. The CDR3 is made up of 14 amino acids. In germline, CDR1 is SGHTA, CDR2 FQGNSA. The CDR3 loop reads CASSARGAAETQYF. DNA of the CDR3: TGTGCCAGCAGCGCACGCGGGGCTGCAGAGACCCAGTACTTC.

The rearrangement joins TRBV9 to TRBJ1-2, with 11 bases matching TRBD1. This CDR3 is 16 amino acids long. Trimming removed 3 bases from V and 8 bases from J; junction bases left unmatched: 12. The V gene's germline CDR1 is SGDLS and CDR2 YYNGEE. CDR3 sequence (DNA): TGTGCCAGCAGCGGTGTAGGGGACAGGGGGGCTCGGGGCTACACCTTC. Encoded protein: CASSGVGDRGARGYTF.

The gene calls are TRBV7-9 and TRBJ2-3; a possible D gene is TRBD2 (6 bases). CDR1 and CDR2 (germline): SEHNR, FQNEAQ (reference sequence). CDR3 size: 15 residues. Trimming removed 1 base at V and 2 bases at J, with 10 bases between. This chain's CDR3 is CASSLGGDATDTQYF. CDR3 nucleotides: TGTGCCAGCAGCTTAGGGGGGGACGCCACAGATACGCAGTATTTT. Filled out from reference TRBV7-9 and TRBJ2-3, the complete variable domain reads DTGVSQNPRHKITKRGQNVTFRCDPISEHNRLYWYRQTLGQGPEFLTYFQNEAQLEKSRLLSDRFSAERPKGSFSTLEIQRTEQGDSAMYLCASSLGGDATDTQYFGPGTRLTVL.

The rearrangement links TRBV27 to TRBJ1-2; D remains ambiguous. V was cut by 6 bases and J by 1 base, with 6 bases left in between. Germline CDR1 and CDR2: MNHEY and SMNVEV (reference sequence). CDR3 length equals 12 residues. The CDR3: CASSGLNYGYTF. DNA for the CDR3: TGTGCCAGCAGCGGCCTTAACTATGGCTACACCTTC.

The chain recombines TRBV2 with TRBJ2-5; D may match TRBD1 or TRBD2 (5 bases each). Trimming left V 8 bases short and J 4 bases short, with 14 bases between. The length of the CDR3 is 13 residues. Germline lookup yields CDR1 SNHLY and CDR2 FYNNEI. This chain's CDR3 is CASQQGEGETQYF. The CDR3 nucleotides are TGTGCCAGCCAGCAGGGAGAGGGAGAGACCCAGTACTTC.

V gene TRBV28 combines with J gene TRBJ1-2, with D uncertain. Per the germline V gene, CDR1 is MDHEN and CDR2 is SYDVKM. The CDR3 has 16 residues. V was cut by 7 bases and J by 3 bases, with 21 bases left in between. In nucleotides, the CDR3 is TGTGCCAGCACCGAAAGGATCCTGGTATCCCACTATGGCTACACCTTC. It encodes CASTERILVSHYGYTF.

The CDR3 region is CASSVGAEQYF. In DNA form, the CDR3 reads TGTGCCAGCAGCGTAGGAGCCGAGCAGTACTTC. This rearrangement joins TRBV9 to TRBJ2-7; no clear D. CDR1 is SGDLS and CDR2 is YYNGEE in the germline V gene. The V and J ends lost 0 bases and 6 bases respectively, with 4 bases between them. The CDR3 contains 11 residues.

The CDR3 DNA reads as TGTGCCAGCCGTGGGGACGTTGAATCCCTTGAAGCTTTCTTT. Its translation is CASRGDVESLEAFF. The V call is TRBV6-4, the J call TRBJ1-1; possibly TRBD1 for D (5 bases). This CDR3 has 14 amino acids. Trimming stripped 8 bases from V and 7 bases from J, with 20 bases between. The V gene's germline CDR1 is MRHNA and CDR2 SNTAGT.

The chain carries TRBV5-6 and TRBJ2-1, with 9 positions matching TRBD2. V lost 0 bases and J lost 4; bases outside the gene matches: 2. Germline V gene sequence: CDR1 SGHDT, CDR2 YYEEEE. The CDR3 has 15 residues. CDR3 loop: CASSLASGTYNEQFF. The CDR3 DNA follows: TGTGCCAGCAGCTTGGCTAGCGGGACTTACAATGAGCAGTTCTTC.

The chain uses TRBV19 and TRBJ2-7; TRBD2 aligns across 8 bases. Losses at the gene ends were 0 bases for V and 3 bases for J; bases not matched to a gene: 10. The CDR3 contains 17 residues. The germline V gene has CDR1 LNHDA and CDR2 SQIVND (reference sequence). In DNA form, the CDR3 reads TGTGCCAGTAGTATAGATCTAAGCGGGAGTAACTTCTACGAGCAGTACTTC. Encoded protein: CASSIDLSGSNFYEQYF.

The count of this clone is one. The chain carries TRBV19 and TRBJ2-7; D is ambiguous. From germline, CDR1 is LNHDA and CDR2 SQIVND (reference sequence). The CDR3 is made up of 13 amino acids. Trimming left V 3 bases short and J 4 bases short, with 10 bases between. CDR3 protein: CASSIGEDYEQYF. CDR3 sequence (DNA): TGTGCCAGTAGTATTGGGGAAGATTACGAGCAGTACTTC. Variable domain in full (rest from reference TRBV19 and TRBJ2-7): DGGITQSPKYLFRKEGQNVTLSCEQNLNHDAMYWYRQDPGQGLRLIYYSQIVNDFQKGDIAEGYSVSREKKESFPLTVTSAQKNPTAFYLCASSIGEDYEQYFGPGTRLTVT.

V and J are TRBV6-5 and TRBJ2-2; TRBD2 matches 8 bases. The germline V gene has CDR1 MNHEY and CDR2 SVGAGI. V trimming: 6 bases; J trimming: 7 bases; junction bases outside the gene matches: 7. The CDR3 runs 14 residues. The CDR3 loop reads CASSTTGGNGELFF. For the CDR3, the DNA is TGTGCCAGCAGCACCACGGGGGGGAACGGGGAGCTGTTTTTT.

V usage is TRBV9 and J usage is TRBJ2-4, with 12 bases identical to TRBD2. Germline trimming cut 2 bases from V and 8 bases from J; bases unmatched to any gene: 2. The CDR3 consists of 14 residues. Germline V lookup: CDR1 SGDLS, CDR2 YYNGEE. CDR3 DNA: TGTGCCAGCAGCGTTCTAGCGGGAGGGGACATTCAGTACTTC. Protein product: CASSVLAGGDIQYF.

With regard to this clone: Its ends do not fully match the called genes, so a read error is possible. The rearrangement links TRBV29-1 to TRBJ2-3, with 7 nucleotides matching TRBD1. Germline-derived CDR1 and CDR2 are SQVTM and ANQGSEA. This CDR3 has 15 amino acids. The CDR3 DNA reads TGCAGCGTTCAAGACAGGGTATTCACTATGGATACGCAGTATTTT. Its translation: CSVQDRVFTMDTQYF.

The chain recombines TRBV27 with TRBJ2-1; no definite D call. The CDR3 runs 11 residues. Germline CDR1 reads MNHEY; CDR2 reads SMNVEV (reference sequence). With 6 bases removed from V and 6 bases from J, the gap between germline ends came to 6 bases. The CDR3 sequence: CASSLANEQFF. The DNA of the CDR3 is TGTGCCAGCAGCTTAGCCAATGAGCAGTTCTTC.

V and J are TRBV7-9 and TRBJ2-7, with no clear D. Germline V CDR1 and CDR2: SEHNR, FQNEAQ (reference sequence). The CDR3 is made up of 13 amino acids. Deletions cut 1 base from V and 1 base from J, with 5 bases between. The CDR3 DNA follows: TGTGCCAGCAGCTTAGTTTATTCCTACGAGCAGTACTTC. Its protein is CASSLVYSYEQYF.

The chain couples TRBV7-2 to TRBJ2-3, with 7 bases identical to TRBD2. In germline, CDR1 is SGHTA, CDR2 FQGNSA. Trimming at V came to 5 bases and at J to 1 base, leaving 9 bases not matched to a gene. This CDR3 contains 16 residues. The CDR3 here is CASSTGLYFGTDTQYF. The DNA of the CDR3 is TGTGCCAGCAGCACGGGACTATACTTTGGCACAGATACGCAGTATTTT.